This T cell receptor (beta chain) was identified during a study of T cell responses to AZD1222 COVID-19 vaccine. Findings of the study overall: Just a handful of AZD1222 recipients tested seropositive at baseline. Per reports, nearly half of all spike-specific TCRs target regions that are unmutated in variants.

As for this clone: Antigen: not known.

Trimming took off 7 bases at V and 8 bases at J, with 12 bases between the two ends. The CDR3 contains 12 residues. The germline gives CDR1 MDHEN, CDR2 SYDVKM. This table comes from immunoSEQ multiplex PCR, and its TCRdb copy is limited to in-frame clones, with some not included. The table has about 150,000 clones, about 85% seen once. This TCR came from an adult who had recovered from COVID-19. Sequencing was performed on peripheral blood, taken after recovery from COVID-19. The chain is built from TRBV28 and TRBJ1-5, with D possibly matching TRBD1 (5 bases). The CDR3 loop reads CASTLSQEPQHF. CDR3 nucleotide sequence: TGTGCCAGCACCTTATCACAGGAGCCCCAGCATTTT.